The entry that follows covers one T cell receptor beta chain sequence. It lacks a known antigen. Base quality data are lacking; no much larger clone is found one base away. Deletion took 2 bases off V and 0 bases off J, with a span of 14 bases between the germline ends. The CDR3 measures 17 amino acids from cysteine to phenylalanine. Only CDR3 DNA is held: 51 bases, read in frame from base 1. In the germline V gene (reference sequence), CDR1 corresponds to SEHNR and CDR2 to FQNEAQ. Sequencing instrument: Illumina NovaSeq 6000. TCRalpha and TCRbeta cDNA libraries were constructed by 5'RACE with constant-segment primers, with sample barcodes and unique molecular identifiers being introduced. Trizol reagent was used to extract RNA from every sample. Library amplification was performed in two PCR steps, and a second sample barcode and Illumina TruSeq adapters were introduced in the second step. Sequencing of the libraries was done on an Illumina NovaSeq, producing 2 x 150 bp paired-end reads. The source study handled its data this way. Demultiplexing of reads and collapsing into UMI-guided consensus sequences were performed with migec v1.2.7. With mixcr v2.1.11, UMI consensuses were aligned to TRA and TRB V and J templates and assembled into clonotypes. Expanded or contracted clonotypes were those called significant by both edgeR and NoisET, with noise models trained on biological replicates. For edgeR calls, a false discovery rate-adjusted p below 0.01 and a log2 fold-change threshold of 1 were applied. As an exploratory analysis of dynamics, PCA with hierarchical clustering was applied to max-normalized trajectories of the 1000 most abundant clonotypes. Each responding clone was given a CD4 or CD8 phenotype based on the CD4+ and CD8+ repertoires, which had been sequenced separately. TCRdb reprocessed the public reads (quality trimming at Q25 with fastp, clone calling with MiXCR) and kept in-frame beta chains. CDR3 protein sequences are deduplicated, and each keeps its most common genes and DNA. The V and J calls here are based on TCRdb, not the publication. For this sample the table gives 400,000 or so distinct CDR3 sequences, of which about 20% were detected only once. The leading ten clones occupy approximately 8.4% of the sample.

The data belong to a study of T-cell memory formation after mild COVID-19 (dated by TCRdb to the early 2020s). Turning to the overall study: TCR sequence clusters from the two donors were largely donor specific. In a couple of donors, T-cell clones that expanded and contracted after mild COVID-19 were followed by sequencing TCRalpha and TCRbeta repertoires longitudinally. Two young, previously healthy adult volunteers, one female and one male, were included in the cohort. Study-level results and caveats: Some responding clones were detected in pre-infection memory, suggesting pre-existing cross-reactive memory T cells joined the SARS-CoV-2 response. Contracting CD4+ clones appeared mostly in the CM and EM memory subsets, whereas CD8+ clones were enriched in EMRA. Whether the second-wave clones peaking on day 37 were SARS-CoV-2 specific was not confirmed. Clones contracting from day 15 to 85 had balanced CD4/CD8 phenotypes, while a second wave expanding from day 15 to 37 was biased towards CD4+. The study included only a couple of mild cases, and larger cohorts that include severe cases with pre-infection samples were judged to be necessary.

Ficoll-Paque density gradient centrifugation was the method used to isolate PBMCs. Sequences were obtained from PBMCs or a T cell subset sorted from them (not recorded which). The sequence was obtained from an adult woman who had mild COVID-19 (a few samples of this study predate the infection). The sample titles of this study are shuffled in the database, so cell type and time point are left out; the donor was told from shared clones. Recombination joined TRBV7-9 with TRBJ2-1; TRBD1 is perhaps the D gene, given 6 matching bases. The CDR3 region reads CASSLFPADSSYNEQFF. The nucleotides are TGTGCCAGCAGCTTATTTCCAGCGGACAGCTCCTACAATGAGCAGTTCTTC.